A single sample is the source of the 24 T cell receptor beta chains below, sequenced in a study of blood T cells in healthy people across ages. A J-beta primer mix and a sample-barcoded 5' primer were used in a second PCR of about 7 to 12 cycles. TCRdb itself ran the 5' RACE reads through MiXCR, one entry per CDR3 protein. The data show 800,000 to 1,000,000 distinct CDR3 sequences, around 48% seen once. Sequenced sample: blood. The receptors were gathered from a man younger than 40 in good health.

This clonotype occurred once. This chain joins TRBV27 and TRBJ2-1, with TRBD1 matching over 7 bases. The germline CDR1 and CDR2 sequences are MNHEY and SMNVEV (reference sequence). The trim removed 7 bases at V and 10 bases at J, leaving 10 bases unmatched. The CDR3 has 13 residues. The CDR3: CASKRDRSYEQFF. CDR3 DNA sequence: TGTGCCAGCAAACGGGACAGATCCTACGAGCAGTTCTTC.

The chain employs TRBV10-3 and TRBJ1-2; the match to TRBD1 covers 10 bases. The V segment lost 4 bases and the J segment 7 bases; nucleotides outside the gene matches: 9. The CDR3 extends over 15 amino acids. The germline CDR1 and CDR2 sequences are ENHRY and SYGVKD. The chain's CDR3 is CAISGVATGGGGYTF. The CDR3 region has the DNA TGTGCCATCAGTGGGGTCGCGACAGGGGGCGGTGGCTACACCTTC.

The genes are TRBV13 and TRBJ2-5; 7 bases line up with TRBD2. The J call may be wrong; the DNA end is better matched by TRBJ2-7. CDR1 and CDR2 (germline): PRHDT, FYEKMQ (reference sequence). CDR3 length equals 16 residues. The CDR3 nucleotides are TGTGCCAGCAGCTTAGCCGGGGGGAACCTTAGGTACGAGCAGTACTTC. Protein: CASSLAGGNLRYEQYF.

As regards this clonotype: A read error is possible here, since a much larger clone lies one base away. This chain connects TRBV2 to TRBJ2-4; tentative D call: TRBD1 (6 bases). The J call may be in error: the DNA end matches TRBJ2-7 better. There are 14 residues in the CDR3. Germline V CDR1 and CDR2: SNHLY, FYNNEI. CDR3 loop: CASSAWDMSDEQYF. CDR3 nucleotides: TGTGCCAGCAGTGCTTGGGACATGTCCGACGAGCAGTACTTC.

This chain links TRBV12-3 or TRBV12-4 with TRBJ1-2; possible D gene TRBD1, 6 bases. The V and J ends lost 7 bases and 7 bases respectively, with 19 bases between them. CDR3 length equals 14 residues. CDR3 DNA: TGTGCCAGCAAAAGCGGGCAGGGGATTTTTGGCTACACCTTC. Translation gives CASKSGQGIFGYTF.

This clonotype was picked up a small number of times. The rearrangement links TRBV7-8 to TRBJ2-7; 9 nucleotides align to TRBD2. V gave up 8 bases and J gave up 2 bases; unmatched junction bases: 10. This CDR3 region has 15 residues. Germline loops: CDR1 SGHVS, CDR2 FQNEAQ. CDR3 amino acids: CASHPSTSGPYEQYF. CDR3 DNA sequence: TGTGCCAGCCATCCTAGCACTAGCGGGCCCTACGAGCAGTACTTC.

The CDR3 here is CASRFRQGKTYEQYF. The CDR3 DNA reads TGTGCCAGCAGATTTCGACAGGGGAAGACCTACGAGCAGTACTTC. This chain connects TRBV6-2 or TRBV6-3 to TRBJ2-7, with 8 bases matching TRBD1. The CDR3 consists of 15 residues. Germline V lookup: CDR1 MNHEY, CDR2 SVGEGT. V was clipped by 6 bases and J by 2 bases; unmatched bases: 9.

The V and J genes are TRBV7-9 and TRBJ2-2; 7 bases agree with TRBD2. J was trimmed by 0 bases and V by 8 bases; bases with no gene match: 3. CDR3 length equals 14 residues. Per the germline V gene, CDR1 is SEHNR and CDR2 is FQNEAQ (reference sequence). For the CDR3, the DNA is TGTGCCAGCGGGGAGGGTTCGAACACCGGGGAGCTGTTTTTT. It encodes CASGEGSNTGELFF.

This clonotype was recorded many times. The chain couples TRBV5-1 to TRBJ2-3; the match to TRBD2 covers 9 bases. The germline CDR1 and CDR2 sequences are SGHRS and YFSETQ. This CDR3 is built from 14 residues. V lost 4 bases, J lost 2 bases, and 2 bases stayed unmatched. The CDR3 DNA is TGCGCCAGCAGCAGCGGGGGGCACACAGATACGCAGTATTTT. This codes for CASSSGGHTDTQYF.

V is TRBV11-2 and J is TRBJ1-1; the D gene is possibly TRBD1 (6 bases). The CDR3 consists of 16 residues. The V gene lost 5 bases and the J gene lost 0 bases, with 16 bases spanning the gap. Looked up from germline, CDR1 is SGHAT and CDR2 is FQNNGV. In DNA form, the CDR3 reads TGTGCCAGCAGCCAGAGACAGGTCGGATTGAACACTGAAGCTTTCTTT. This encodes CASSQRQVGLNTEAFF.

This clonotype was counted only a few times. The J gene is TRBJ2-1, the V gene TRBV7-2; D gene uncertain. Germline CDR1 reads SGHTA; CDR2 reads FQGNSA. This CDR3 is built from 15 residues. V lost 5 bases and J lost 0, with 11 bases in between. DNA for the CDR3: TGTGCCAGCAGCGAAGCGTTTAGCTCCTACAATGAGCAGTTCTTC. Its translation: CASSEAFSSYNEQFF.

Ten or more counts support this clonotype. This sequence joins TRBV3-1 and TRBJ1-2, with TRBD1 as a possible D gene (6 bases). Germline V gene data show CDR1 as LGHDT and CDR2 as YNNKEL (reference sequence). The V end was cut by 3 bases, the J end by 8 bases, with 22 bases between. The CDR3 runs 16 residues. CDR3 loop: CASSQGDIGYSRGYTF. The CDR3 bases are TGTGCCAGCAGCCAGGGGGACATTGGCTACTCTCGAGGCTACACCTTC.

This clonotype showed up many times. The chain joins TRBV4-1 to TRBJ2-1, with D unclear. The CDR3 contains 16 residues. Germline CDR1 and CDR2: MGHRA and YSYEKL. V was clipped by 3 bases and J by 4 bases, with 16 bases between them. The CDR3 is CASSHLLSQSYNEQFF. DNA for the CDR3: TGCGCCAGCAGCCACCTTCTTTCGCAATCTTACAATGAGCAGTTCTTC.

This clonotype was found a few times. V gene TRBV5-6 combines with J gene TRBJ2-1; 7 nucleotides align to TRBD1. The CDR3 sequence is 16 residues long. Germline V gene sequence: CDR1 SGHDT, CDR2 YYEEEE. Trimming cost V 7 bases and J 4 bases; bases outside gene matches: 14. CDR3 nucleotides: TGTGCCAGCCCTTTACAGGGGACCGGTTCTTACAATGAGCAGTTCTTC. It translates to CASPLQGTGSYNEQFF.

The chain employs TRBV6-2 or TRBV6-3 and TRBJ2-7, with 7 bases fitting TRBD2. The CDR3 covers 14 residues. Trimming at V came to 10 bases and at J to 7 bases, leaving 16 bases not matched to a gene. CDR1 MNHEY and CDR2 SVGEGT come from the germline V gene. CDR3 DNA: TGTGCCAACCCGAGCGGGGAATCCTACAATGAGCAGTACTTC. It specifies CANPSGESYNEQYF.

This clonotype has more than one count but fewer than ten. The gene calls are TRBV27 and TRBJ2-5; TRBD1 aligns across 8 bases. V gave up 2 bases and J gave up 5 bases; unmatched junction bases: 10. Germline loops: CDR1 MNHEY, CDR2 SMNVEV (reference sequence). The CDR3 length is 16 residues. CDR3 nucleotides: TGTGCCAGCAGTTTACGGGACAGGTTGGGTCCTGAGACCCAGTACTTC. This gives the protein CASSLRDRLGPETQYF.

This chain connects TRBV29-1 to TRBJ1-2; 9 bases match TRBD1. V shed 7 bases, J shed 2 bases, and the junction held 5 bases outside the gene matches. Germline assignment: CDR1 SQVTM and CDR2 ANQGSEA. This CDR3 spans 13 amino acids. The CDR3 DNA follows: TGCAGCGCCTCACAGGGGGCAAACTATGGCTACACCTTC. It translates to CSASQGANYGYTF. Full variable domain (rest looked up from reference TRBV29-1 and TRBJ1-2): SAVISQKPSRDICQRGTSLTIQCQVDSQVTMMFWYRQQPGQSLTLIATANQGSEATYESGFVIDKFPISRPNLTFSTLTVSNMSPEDSSIYLCSASQGANYGYTFGSGTRLTVV.

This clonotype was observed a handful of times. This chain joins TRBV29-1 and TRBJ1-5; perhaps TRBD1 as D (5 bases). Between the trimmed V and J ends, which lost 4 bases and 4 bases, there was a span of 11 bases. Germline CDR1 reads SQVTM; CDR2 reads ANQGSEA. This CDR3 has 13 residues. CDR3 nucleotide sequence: TGCAGCGTTGCTGTCAGGGATAATCAGCCCCAGCATTTT. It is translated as CSVAVRDNQPQHF.

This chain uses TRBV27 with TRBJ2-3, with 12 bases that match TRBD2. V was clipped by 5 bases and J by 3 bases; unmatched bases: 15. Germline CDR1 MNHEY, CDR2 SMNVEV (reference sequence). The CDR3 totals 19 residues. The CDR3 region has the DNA TGTGCCAGCAGTCCCCCTAGCGGGAGGGCCGAAGTTAGTACAGATACGCAGTATTTT. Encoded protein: CASSPPSGRAEVSTDTQYF.

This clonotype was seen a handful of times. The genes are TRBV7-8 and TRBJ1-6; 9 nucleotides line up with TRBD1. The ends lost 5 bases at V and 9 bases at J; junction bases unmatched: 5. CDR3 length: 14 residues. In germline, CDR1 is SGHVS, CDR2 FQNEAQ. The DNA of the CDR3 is TGTGCCAGCAGCGCTGACAGGGGGACTTCACCCCTCCACTTT. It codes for CASSADRGTSPLHF.

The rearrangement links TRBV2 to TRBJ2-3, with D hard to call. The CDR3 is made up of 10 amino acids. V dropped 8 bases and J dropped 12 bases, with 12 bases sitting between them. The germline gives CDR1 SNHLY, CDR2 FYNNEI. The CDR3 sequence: CASSLNRQYF. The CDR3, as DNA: TGTGCCAGCTCATTAAACCGACAGTATTTT.

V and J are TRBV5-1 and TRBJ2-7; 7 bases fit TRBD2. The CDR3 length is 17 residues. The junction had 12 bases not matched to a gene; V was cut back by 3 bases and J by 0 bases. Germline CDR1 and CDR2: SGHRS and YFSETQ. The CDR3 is CASSWGATSAISYEQYF. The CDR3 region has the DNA TGCGCCAGCAGCTGGGGCGCAACTAGCGCCATCTCCTACGAGCAGTACTTC.

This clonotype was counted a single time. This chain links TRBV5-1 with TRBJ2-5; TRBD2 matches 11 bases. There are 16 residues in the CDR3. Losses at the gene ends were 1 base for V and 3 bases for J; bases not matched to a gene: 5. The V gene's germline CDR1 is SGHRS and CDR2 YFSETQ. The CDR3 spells CASSLLAGGAEETQYF. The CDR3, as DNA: TGCGCCAGCAGCTTGCTAGCGGGGGGCGCTGAAGAGACCCAGTACTTC.

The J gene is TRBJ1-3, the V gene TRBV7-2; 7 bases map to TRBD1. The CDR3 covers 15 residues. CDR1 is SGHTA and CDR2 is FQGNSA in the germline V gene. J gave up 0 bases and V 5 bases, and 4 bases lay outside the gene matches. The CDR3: CASSGTVFSGNTIYF. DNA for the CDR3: TGTGCCAGCAGCGGGACAGTTTTCTCTGGAAACACCATATATTTT.